Here is one T cell receptor (beta chain) with its context. These data originate in a study of blood T cell repertoires in COVID-19. Residents of about two dozen US areas, aged about 18 to 100 years, made up the participants. The assay was immunoSEQ multiplex PCR, and TCRdb's table has in-frame clones only and misses some. Of 150,000 to 250,000 clones listed, about four fifths are singletons. Per germline, CDR1 SGHTA and CDR2 FQGNSA. Between the trimmed V and J ends, which lost 1 base and 8 bases, there was a span of 11 bases. This CDR3 contains 13 residues. This TCR was sampled from a man in his forties who had recovered from COVID-19. Sequencing was done on a sample of PBMCs or T cells enriched from blood (not recorded which). The chain recombines TRBV7-2 with TRBJ1-2; maybe TRBD1 (5 bases). The CDR3 DNA reads TGTGCCAGCAGCTTAGGACAGTTGGGGGGCTACACCTTC. This encodes CASSLGQLGGYTF.